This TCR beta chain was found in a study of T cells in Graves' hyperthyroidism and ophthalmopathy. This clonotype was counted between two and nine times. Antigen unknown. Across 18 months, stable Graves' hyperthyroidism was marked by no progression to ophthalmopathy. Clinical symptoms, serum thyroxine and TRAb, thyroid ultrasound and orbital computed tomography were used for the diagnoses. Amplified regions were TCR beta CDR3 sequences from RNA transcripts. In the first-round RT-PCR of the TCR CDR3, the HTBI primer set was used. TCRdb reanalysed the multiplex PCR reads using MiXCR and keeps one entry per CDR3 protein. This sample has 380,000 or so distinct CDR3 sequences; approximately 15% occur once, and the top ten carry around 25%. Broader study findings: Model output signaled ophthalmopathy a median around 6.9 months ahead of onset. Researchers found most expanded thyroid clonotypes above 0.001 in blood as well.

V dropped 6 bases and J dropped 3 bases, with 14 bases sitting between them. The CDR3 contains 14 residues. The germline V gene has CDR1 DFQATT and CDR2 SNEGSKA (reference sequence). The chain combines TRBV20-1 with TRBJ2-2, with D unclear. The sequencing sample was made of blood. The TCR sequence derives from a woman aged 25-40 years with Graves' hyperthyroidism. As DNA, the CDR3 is TGCAGTGCCGAGAGTAGAAGGGACACCGGGGAGCTGTTTTTT. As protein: CSAESRRDTGELFF.